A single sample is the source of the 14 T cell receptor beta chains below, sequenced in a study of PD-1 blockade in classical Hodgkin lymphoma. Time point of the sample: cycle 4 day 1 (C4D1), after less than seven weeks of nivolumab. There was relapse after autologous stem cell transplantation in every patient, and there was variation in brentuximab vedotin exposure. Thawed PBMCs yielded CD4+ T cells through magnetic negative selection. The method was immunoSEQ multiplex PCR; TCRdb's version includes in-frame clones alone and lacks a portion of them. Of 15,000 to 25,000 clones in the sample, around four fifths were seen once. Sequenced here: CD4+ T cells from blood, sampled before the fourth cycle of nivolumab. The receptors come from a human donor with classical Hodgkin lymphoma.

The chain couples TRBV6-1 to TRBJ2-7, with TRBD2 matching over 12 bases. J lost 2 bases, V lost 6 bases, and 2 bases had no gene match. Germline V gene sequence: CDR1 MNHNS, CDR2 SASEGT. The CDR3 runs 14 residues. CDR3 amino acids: CASSASGRAYEQYF. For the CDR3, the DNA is TGTGCCAGCAGCGCTAGCGGGAGGGCCTACGAGCAGTACTTC.

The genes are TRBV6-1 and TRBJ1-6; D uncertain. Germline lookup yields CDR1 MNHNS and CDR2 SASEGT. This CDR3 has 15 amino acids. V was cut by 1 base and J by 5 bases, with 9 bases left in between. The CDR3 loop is CASSEVSGNNSPLHF. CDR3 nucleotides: TGTGCCAGCAGTGAAGTATCGGGGAATAATTCACCCCTCCACTTT.

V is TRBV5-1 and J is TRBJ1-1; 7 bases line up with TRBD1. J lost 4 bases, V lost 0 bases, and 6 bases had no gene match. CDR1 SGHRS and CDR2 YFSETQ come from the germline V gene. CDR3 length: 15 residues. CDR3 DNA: TGCGCCAGCAGCTTGGAAGGGGGCTTGGGCACTGAAGCTTTCTTT. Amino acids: CASSLEGGLGTEAFF.

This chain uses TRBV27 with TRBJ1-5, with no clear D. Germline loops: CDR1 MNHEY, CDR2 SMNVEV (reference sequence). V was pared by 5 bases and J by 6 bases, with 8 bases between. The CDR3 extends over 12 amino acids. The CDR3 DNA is TGTGCCAGCAGTCCCCTAGGTCAGCCCCAGCATTTT. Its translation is CASSPLGQPQHF.

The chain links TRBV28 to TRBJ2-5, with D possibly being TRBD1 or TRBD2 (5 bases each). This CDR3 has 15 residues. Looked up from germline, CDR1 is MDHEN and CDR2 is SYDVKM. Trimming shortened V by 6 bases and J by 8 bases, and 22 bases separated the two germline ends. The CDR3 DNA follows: TGTGCCAGCAGACCCACCGGGACCCTGGTCGGTACCCAGTACTTC. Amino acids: CASRPTGTLVGTQYF. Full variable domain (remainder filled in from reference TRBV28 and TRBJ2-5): DVKVTQSSRYLVKRTGEKVFLECVQDMDHENMFWYRQDPGLGLRLIYFSYDVKMKEKGDIPEGYSVSREKKERFSLILESASTNQTSMYLCASRPTGTLVGTQYFGPGTRLLVL.

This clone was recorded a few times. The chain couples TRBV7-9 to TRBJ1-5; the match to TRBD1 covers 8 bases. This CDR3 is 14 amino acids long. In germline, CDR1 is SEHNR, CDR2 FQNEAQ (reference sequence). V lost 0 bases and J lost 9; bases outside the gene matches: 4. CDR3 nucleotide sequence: TGTGCCAGCAGCTTAGCGACAGGGGTCGGGCCCCAGCATTTT. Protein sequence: CASSLATGVGPQHF.

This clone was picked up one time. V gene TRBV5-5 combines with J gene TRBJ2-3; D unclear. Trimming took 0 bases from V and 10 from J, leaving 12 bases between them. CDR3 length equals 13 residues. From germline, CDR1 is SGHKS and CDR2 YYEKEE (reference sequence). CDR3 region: CASSLVFPEAQYF. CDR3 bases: TGTGCCAGCAGCTTGGTCTTTCCCGAGGCGCAGTATTTT.

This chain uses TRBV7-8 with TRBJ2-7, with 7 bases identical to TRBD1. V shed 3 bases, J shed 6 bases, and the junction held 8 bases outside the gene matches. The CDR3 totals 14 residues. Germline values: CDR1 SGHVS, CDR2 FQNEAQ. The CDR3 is CASSLVTGYREQYF. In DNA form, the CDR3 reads TGTGCCAGCAGCTTGGTGACAGGGTATCGCGAGCAGTACTTC.

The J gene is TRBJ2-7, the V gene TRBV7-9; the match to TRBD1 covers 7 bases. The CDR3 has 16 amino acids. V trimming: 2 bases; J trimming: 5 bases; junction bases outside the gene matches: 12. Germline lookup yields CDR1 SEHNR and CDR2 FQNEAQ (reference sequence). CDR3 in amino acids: CASSLQRLDRVDEQYF. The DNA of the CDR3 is TGTGCCAGCAGCTTACAACGCCTAGACAGGGTCGACGAGCAGTACTTC.

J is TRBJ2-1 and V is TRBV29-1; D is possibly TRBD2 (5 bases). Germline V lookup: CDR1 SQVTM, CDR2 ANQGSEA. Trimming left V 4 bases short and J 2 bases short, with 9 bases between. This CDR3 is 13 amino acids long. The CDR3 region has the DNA TGCAGCGTTGGGACGGAGGCCTACAATGAGCAGTTCTTC. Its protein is CSVGTEAYNEQFF.

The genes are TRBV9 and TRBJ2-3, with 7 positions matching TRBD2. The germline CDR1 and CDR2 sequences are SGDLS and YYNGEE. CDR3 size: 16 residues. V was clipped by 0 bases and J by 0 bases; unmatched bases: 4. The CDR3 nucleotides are TGTGCCAGCAGCGTAGGAATAGCGGGCAGCACAGATACGCAGTATTTT. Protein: CASSVGIAGSTDTQYF.

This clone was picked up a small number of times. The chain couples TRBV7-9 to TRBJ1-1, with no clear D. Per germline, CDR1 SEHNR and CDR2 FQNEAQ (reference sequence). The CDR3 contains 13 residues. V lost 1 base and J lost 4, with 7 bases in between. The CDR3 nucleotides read TGTGCCAGCAGCTTAGAAGAGGGCACTGAAGCTTTCTTT. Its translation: CASSLEEGTEAFF. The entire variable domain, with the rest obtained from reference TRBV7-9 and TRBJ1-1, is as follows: DTGVSQNPRHKITKRGQNVTFRCDPISEHNRLYWYRQTLGQGPEFLTYFQNEAQLEKSRLLSDRFSAERPKGSFSTLEIQRTEQGDSAMYLCASSLEEGTEAFFGQGTRLTVV.

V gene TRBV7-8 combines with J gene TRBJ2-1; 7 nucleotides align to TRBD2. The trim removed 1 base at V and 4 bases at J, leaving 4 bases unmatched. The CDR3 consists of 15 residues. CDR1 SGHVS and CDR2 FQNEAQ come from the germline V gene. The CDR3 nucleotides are TGTGCCAGCAGCTTAGAAGGGACTACGTACAATGAGCAGTTCTTC. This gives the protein CASSLEGTTYNEQFF. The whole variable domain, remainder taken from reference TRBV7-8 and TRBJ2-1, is GAGVSQSPRYKVAKRGQDVALRCDPISGHVSLFWYQQALGQGPEFLTYFQNEAQLDKSGLPSDRFFAERPEGSVSTLKIQRTQQEDSAVYLCASSLEGTTYNEQFFGPGTRLTVL.

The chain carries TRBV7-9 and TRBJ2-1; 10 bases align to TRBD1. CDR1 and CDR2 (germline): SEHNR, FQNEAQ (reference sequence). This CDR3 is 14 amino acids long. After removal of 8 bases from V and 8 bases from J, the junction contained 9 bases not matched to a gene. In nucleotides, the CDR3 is TGTGCCAGCGCCGCGGGACAGGGGAGTTATGAGCAGTTCTTC. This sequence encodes CASAAGQGSYEQFF. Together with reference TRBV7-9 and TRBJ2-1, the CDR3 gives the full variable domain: DTGVSQNPRHKITKRGQNVTFRCDPISEHNRLYWYRQTLGQGPEFLTYFQNEAQLEKSRLLSDRFSAERPKGSFSTLEIQRTEQGDSAMYLCASAAGQGSYEQFFGPGTRLTVL.